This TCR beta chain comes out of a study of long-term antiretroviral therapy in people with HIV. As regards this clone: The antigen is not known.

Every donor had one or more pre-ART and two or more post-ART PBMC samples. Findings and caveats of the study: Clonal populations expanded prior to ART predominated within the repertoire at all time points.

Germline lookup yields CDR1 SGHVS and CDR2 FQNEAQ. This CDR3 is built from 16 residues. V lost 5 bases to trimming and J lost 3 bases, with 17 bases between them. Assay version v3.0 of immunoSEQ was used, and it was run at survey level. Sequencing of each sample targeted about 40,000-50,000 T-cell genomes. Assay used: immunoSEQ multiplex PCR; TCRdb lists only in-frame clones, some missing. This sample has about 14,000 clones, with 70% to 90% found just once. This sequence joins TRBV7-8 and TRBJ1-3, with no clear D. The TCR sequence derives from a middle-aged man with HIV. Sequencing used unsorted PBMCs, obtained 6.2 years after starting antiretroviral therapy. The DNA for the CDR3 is TGTGCCAGCAGCCCCGACCCCCCGGGCATTGGAAACACCATATATTTT. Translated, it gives CASSPDPPGIGNTIYF.